This T cell receptor (beta chain) was sequenced for a study of shared clonotypes between healthy human individuals (dated by TCRdb to 2019 to 2021). Notes on the research overall: A couple of women and three men aged 18 to 49 years were included in the cohort. Between about 0.85 and 8.9 billion PBMCs per donor were obtained by leukapheresis. For each donor, CD4 naive and CD4 memory were each run on three plates, CD8 naive on two plates, and CD8 memory on one plate. To estimate repertoire size and how much clonotypes are shared between individuals, the study performed deep sequencing of blood TCR repertoires from roughly five healthy adults. To increase sequencing depth and limit assay-specific biases, different laboratories used diverse techniques to prepare libraries and sequence TCR repertoires. The research as a whole found: Naive subsets generally had larger estimated clonotype richness than memory subsets. Compared with non-shared clonotypes, clonotypes shared by all four sorted-subset donors had higher generation probabilities. Sampling was restricted to blood, and TCR repertoires in tissues likely differ from the TCR repertoires found in blood. Sharing across a few donors was observed for about 5% of naive CD4, less than 4% of naive CD8, around 2.5% of memory CD4, and roughly 0.43% of memory CD8 clonotypes. Pairwise subsampling indicated that sequencing depth was expected to affect the degree of clonotype sharing among donors. Because the study included a small number of donors, the genetic and exposure-history diversity represented was limited. Incomplete sequencing was indicated by rarefaction of sorted-subset datasets, despite the large sequencing depth.

Using the deep immunoSEQ assay, TCR CDR3 regions were amplified from genomic DNA by multiplex PCR. For each cell subset, the extracted genomic DNA was distributed evenly across all wells of several immunoSEQ 96-well plates, and each plate served as one replicate. Each replicate PCR for sorted subsets received around 0.2 ug genomic DNA, equal to about 30,000 T cell genomes. The purified libraries were quantified using a Qubit 3.0 fluorometer, sized with a Bioanalyzer 2100, and then quantified again using the KAPA Library Quantification kit. Every immunoSEQ 96-well plate was sequenced on a separate single-read 150-cycle Illumina NextSeq 550 flow cell. Concerning the study's data processing: The immunoSEQ output contained only junctional sequences without quality scores, so filtering could not match that applied to full-length reads. To assign V/J genes and CDR3, sequences were annotated using PyIR, a Python wrapper for IgBLAST v1.9, with IMGT germline references. Reads were filtered out if the reads had weak V/J assignments (E-value above 1e-6), no CDR3, stop codons, out-of-frame junctions, or ambiguous translated residues. V3J clonotypes were defined as sequences sharing an identical inferred V gene, J gene, and CDR3 amino acid sequence. To compute the percentage overlap between repertoires, the number of shared unique clonotypes was divided by the size of the smaller repertoire. Richness of each repertoire was evaluated using RTK rarefaction, the Chao1 estimator, and Recon v2.1 estimates of unobserved clonotypes. OLGA was used to compute generation probabilities for all TCRbeta clonotypes that the gDNA method yielded from several donors. Entries here come from immuneACCESS through TCRdb and include only in-frame sequences with V and J called. Some clones fail to appear in such tables; in the studies checked, an unresolved V gene covers under half of the shortfall, and the cause of the remainder is unknown. For V, J and clone size, that table is used; D and trimming come from the DNA. Here the sample has about a million clones; around four fifths occur a single time. Of the sample, 1.4% is held by the ten largest clones.

Turning to this clone: It lacks a known antigen. No base qualities exist here, and no much larger clone lies one base off it.

Healthy HIV-negative adults with no recently reported acute infections or vaccinations were included as donors. Only Caucasian adults living in Nashville, Tennessee, USA were represented among the donors. CD4+ T cells were enriched by magnetic negative selection; naive cells were then positively selected on CD45RA, and the negative fraction formed the memory subset. Blood was collected by leukapheresis, and PBMCs were isolated by Ficoll-Histopaque density gradient centrifugation and then cryopreserved in liquid nitrogen vapor phase. Analytical flow cytometry was used to check the purity and quantity of every magnetically sorted T cell population. From each sorted fraction, genomic DNA was isolated and quantified by UV absorbance on a Nanodrop 2000c. The CDR3 runs 15 amino acids, cysteine and phenylalanine included. Left in the record is the CDR3 DNA by itself, 45 bases read in frame from the first base. In the germline V gene, CDR1 corresponds to MNHNS and CDR2 to SASEGT. V ends up 4 bases short and J 7 bases short, with an unmatched junction base count of 9.

Material for sequencing was memory CD4+ T cells sorted from blood. According to the study, the label for this sample's cell subset or site signals: CD45RA-negative fraction. The receptor comes from a young man in good health. Recombination joined TRBV6-1 with TRBJ1-5, with 8 central nucleotides matching TRBD1. The CDR3 reads CASSAGTGSVQPQHF. The sequenced DNA: TGTGCCAGCAGTGCAGGGACAGGATCGGTCCAGCCCCAGCATTTT.